What follows are 21 T cell receptor beta chains derived from one specimen sequenced in a study of cytomegalovirus exposure and HLA in healthy donors (dated by TCRdb to about 2017). Library method: the immunoSEQ multiplex PCR assay. A mixture of 60 forward primers for TCR Vbeta segments and 13 reverse primers for TCR Jbeta segments was used in the multiplex PCR. TCRdb re-hosts the immuneACCESS table, in-frame sequences only. Its copies lack some clones; in the studies checked, an unresolved V gene accounts for under half of them, and the cause for the rest is not known. The sample table holds roughly 60,000 clones. 3.6% of the sample lies in the top ten. Sequencing was done on a sample of PBMCs. These receptor sequences come from a woman aged 18-35 years in good health and CMV-seronegative.

This chain links TRBV30 with TRBJ2-7; 10 bases map to TRBD2. CDR1 is GTSNPN and CDR2 is SVGIG in the germline V gene (reference sequence). This CDR3 is built from 14 residues. The CDR3 sequence: CVGGTSVNSYEQYF. For the CDR3, the DNA is TGTGTTGGGGGGACTAGCGTAAACTCCTACGAGCAGTACTTC. Based on the CDR3 plus reference TRBV30 and TRBJ2-7, the full variable domain is SQTIHQWPATLVQPVGSPLSLECTVEGTSNPNLYWYRQAAGRGLQLLFYSVGIGQISSEVPQNLSASRPQDRQFILSSKKLLLSDSGFYLCVGGTSVNSYEQYFGPGTRLTVT.

The J gene is TRBJ2-7, the V gene TRBV19, with D hard to call. V was trimmed by 3 bases and J by 6 bases, leaving 12 bases between them. The CDR3 totals 13 residues. The V gene's germline CDR1 is LNHDA and CDR2 SQIVND (reference sequence). The CDR3, as DNA: TGTGCCAGTAGTATGGGTGGAGTGGGCGAGCAGTACTTC. This sequence encodes CASSMGGVGEQYF.

V gene TRBV29-1 combines with J gene TRBJ1-1; D gene uncertain. Germline V gene sequence: CDR1 SQVTM, CDR2 ANQGSEA. Trimming removed 3 bases from V and 4 bases from J, with 12 bases in between. The CDR3 loop spans 13 amino acids. The CDR3, as DNA: TGCAGCGTTGAGAGGGCACTGGTCACTGAAGCTTTCTTT. Translated, it gives CSVERALVTEAFF.

This chain links TRBV18 with TRBJ1-1, with 7 nucleotides matching TRBD1. Trimming removed 9 bases from V and 3 bases from J; junction bases left unmatched: 4. The length of the CDR3 is 12 residues. Germline V CDR1 and CDR2: KGHSH, LQKENI. The CDR3 loop reads CASSDRDTEAFF. Written as DNA, the CDR3 is TGTGCCAGTTCCGACAGGGACACTGAAGCTTTCTTT.

The chain employs TRBV11-2 and TRBJ2-7; D is unresolved. The ends were cut back, 0 bases at V and 9 bases at J, with 12 bases in the middle. Germline CDR1 reads SGHAT; CDR2 reads FQNNGV. The length of the CDR3 is 13 residues. CDR3 sequence (DNA): TGTGCCAGCAGCTTAGACCTCACCACCGGGCAGTACTTC. Its protein is CASSLDLTTGQYF.

The genes are TRBV25-1 and TRBJ2-2, with TRBD2 matching over 14 bases. The CDR3 runs to 18 residues. Germline V gene data show CDR1 as MGHDK and CDR2 as SYGVNS. With 4 bases clipped from V and 3 bases from J, the junction kept 7 bases outside the gene matches. In DNA form, the CDR3 reads TGTGCCAGCAGTGCGACTAGCGGGAGGGTGATTGACACCGGGGAGCTGTTTTTT. It codes for CASSATSGRVIDTGELFF. The full variable domain, with the rest looked up from reference TRBV25-1 and TRBJ2-2, is EADIYQTPRYLVIGTGKKITLECSQTMGHDKMYWYQQDPGMELHLIHYSYGVNSTEKGDLSSESTVSRIRTEHFPLTLESARPSHTSQYLCASSATSGRVIDTGELFFGEGSRLTVL.

The J gene is TRBJ1-1, the V gene TRBV19; TRBD1 is a possible D gene (6 bases). CDR3 length: 15 amino acids. CDR1 is LNHDA, CDR2 SQIVND, per germline (reference sequence). Trimming left V 5 bases short and J 0 bases short, with 13 bases between. As DNA, the CDR3 is TGTGCCAGTAGTGATGGGACACCCATGAACACTGAAGCTTTCTTT. Protein sequence: CASSDGTPMNTEAFF.

J is TRBJ2-7 and V is TRBV6-1, with D possibly matching TRBD1 (6 bases). The CDR3 totals 15 residues. Trimming removed 6 bases from V and 2 bases from J, with 17 bases in between. Germline CDR1 and CDR2: MNHNS and SASEGT. The CDR3 nucleotides read TGTGCCAGCAGCCGATTCGGGACACCCCCCTACGAGCAGTACTTC. This sequence encodes CASSRFGTPPYEQYF.

V gene TRBV28 combines with J gene TRBJ2-7; 10 bases map to TRBD2. V gave up 10 bases and J gave up 7 bases; unmatched junction bases: 16. CDR1 and CDR2 (germline): MDHEN, SYDVKM. The CDR3 extends over 15 amino acids. The CDR3 DNA is TGTGCCACTCGAGCACCGCTAGCGGGGGTGGGTGAGCAGTACTTC. It encodes CATRAPLAGVGEQYF.

The J gene is TRBJ2-7, the V gene TRBV2; 11 bases map to TRBD2. Trimming cost V 5 bases and J 3 bases; bases outside gene matches: 3. The CDR3 consists of 14 residues. Per the germline V gene, CDR1 is SNHLY and CDR2 is FYNNEI. This CDR3 reads CASSTSGSFYEQYF. The DNA of the CDR3 is TGTGCCAGCAGTACTAGCGGGAGTTTCTACGAGCAGTACTTC.

The chain employs TRBV5-6 and TRBJ1-1; maybe TRBD1 (6 bases). Per germline, CDR1 SGHDT and CDR2 YYEEEE. Trimming removed 0 bases at V and 7 bases at J, with 13 bases between. The CDR3 length is 14 residues. CDR3 DNA sequence: TGTGCCAGCAGCTTGGTTCCAGGGGAGATTGAAGCTTTCTTT. Residues: CASSLVPGEIEAFF.

The V call is TRBV28, the J call TRBJ1-1, with 8 nucleotides matching TRBD1. Per the germline V gene, CDR1 is MDHEN and CDR2 is SYDVKM. The J segment lost 10 bases and the V segment lost 5 bases, leaving 6 bases of the junction unmatched. CDR3 size: 12 residues. For the CDR3, the DNA is TGTGCCAGCAGTAGTGGACAGGGTAGAGCTTTCTTT. Amino acids: CASSSGQGRAFF.

V and J are TRBV5-1 and TRBJ1-6, with 8 bases identical to TRBD1. The CDR3 consists of 16 residues. V trimming: 1 base; J trimming: 6 bases; junction bases outside the gene matches: 6. CDR1 is SGHRS, CDR2 YFSETQ, per germline. For the CDR3, the DNA is TGCGCCAGCAGCTTGCAGGGGGCACAGGGTAATTCACCCCTCCACTTT. Its protein is CASSLQGAQGNSPLHF.

This rearrangement joins TRBV5-1 to TRBJ1-1; TRBD1 is a possible D gene (5 bases). V shed 3 bases and J shed 1 base, with 16 bases lying between them. Germline CDR1 reads SGHRS; CDR2 reads YFSETQ. The CDR3 extends over 16 amino acids. CDR3 residues: CASSYRFTDGNTEAFF. The CDR3, as DNA: TGCGCCAGCAGCTACAGGTTCACGGACGGGAACACTGAAGCTTTCTTT.

This chain links TRBV29-1 with TRBJ1-1, with unresolved D. Looked up from germline, CDR1 is SQVTM and CDR2 is ANQGSEA. Trimming stripped 5 bases from V and 1 base from J, with 5 bases between. CDR3 size: 11 residues. CDR3 sequence (DNA): TGCAGCGTTTTCCGGAACACTGAAGCTTTCTTT. Translation gives CSVFRNTEAFF.

The rearrangement joins TRBV28 to TRBJ2-2; tentative D call: TRBD1 (6 bases). The CDR3 extends over 15 amino acids. Germline lookup yields CDR1 MDHEN and CDR2 SYDVKM. Trimming pared 5 bases from V and 5 bases from J, leaving 15 bases between. The CDR3 nucleotides are TGTGCCAGCAGTGCCTACAGGGTATTGACCGGGGAGCTGTTTTTT. Its translation: CASSAYRVLTGELFF.

The rearrangement links TRBV25-1 to TRBJ1-4; D might be TRBD1 (5 bases). Germline V gives CDR1 MGHDK, CDR2 SYGVNS. Trimming removed 11 bases from V and 13 bases from J, with 17 bases in between. CDR3 length: 11 residues. The CDR3 bases are TGTGCCGCCTGGACGGTTCAGGGACTGTTTTTT. It is translated as CAAWTVQGLFF.

This rearrangement joins TRBV4-1 to TRBJ2-1, with D perhaps matching TRBD2 (6 bases). CDR1 MGHRA and CDR2 YSYEKL come from the germline V gene. V lost 4 bases and J lost 5, with 12 bases in between. This CDR3 is 14 amino acids long. CDR3 sequence reads: CASSLASDNNEQFF. CDR3 DNA: TGCGCCAGCAGCCTCGCTAGCGACAACAATGAGCAGTTCTTC.

The V gene is TRBV9, the J gene TRBJ2-1; D is possibly TRBD1 (5 bases). Germline loops: CDR1 SGDLS, CDR2 YYNGEE. The CDR3 has 8 amino acids. The CDR3 spells CGGDEQFF. CDR3 nucleotide sequence: TGTGGGGGCGATGAGCAGTTCTTC.

The chain is built from TRBV29-1 and TRBJ1-1; D gene uncertain. V was shortened by 4 bases and J by 1 base, with 13 bases between the two germline ends. The V gene's germline CDR1 is SQVTM and CDR2 ANQGSEA. The CDR3 length is 14 residues. The CDR3 nucleotides read TGCAGCGTTGCTGTTCGGGGTCGGAACACTGAAGCTTTCTTT. It encodes CSVAVRGRNTEAFF.

The chain recombines TRBV2 with TRBJ2-3; tentatively, D is TRBD2 (5 bases). The germline CDR1 and CDR2 sequences are SNHLY and FYNNEI. The CDR3 runs 12 residues. The V end lost 6 bases, the J end lost 8 bases, and 12 bases lay between the germline ends. Here the CDR3 DNA reads TGTGCCAGCAGCTACCCAAGCGGTACGCAGTATTTT. Translated: CASSYPSGTQYF.